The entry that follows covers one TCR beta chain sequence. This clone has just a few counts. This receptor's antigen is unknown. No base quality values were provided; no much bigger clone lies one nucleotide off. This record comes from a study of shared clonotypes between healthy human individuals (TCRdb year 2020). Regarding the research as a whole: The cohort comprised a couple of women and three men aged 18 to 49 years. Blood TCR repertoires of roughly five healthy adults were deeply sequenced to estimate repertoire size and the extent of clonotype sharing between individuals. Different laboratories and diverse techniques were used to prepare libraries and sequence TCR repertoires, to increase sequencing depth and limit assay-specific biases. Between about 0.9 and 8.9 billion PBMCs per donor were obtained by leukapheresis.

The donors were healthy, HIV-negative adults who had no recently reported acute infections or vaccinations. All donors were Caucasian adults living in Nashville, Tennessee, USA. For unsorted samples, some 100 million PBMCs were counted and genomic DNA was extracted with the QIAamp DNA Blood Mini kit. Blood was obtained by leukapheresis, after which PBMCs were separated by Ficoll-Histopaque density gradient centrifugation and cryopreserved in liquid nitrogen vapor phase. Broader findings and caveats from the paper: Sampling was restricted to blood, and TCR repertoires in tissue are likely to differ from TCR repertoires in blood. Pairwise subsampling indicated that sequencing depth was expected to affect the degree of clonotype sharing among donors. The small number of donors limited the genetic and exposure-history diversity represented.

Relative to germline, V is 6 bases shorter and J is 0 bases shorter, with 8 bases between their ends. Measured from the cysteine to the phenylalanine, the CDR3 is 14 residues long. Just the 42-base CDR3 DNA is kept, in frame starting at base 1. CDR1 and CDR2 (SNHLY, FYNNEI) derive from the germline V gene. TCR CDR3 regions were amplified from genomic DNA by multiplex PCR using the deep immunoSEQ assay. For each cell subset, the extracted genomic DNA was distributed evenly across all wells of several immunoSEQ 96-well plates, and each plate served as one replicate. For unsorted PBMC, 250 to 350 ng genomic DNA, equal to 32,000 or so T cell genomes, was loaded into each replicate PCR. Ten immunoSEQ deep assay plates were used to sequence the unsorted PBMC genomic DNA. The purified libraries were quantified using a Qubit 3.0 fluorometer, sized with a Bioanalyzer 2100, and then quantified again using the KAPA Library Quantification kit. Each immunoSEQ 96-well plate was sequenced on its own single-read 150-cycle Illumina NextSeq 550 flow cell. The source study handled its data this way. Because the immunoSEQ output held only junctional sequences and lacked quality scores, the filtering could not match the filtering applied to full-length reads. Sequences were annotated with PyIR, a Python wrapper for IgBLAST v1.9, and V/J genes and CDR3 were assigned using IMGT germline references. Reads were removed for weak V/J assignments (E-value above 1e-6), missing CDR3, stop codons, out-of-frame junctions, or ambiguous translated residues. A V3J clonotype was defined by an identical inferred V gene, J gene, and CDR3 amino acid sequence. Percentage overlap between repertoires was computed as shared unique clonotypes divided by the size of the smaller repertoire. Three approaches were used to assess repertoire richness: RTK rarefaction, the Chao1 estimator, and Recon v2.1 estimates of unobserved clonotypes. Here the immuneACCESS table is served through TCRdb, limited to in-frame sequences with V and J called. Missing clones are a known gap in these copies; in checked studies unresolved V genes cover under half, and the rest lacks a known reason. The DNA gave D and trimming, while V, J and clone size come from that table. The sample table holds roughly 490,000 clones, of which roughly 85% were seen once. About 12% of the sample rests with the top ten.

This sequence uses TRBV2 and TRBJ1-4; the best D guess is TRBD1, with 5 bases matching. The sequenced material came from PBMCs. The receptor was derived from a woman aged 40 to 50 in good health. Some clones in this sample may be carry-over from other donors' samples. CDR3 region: CASRKGTTNEKLFF. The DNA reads TGTGCCAGCAGGAAGGGGACAACTAATGAAAAACTGTTTTTT.